One sample yielded the 19 T cell receptor beta chains listed below, sequenced in a study of T cells in Graves' hyperthyroidism and ophthalmopathy. Regions amplified from RNA transcripts were the TCR beta CDR3 regions. The TCR CDR3 was amplified in a first-round RT-PCR using the HTBI primer set. TCRdb re-called the multiplex PCR reads with MiXCR, one entry per CDR3 protein. Among more than 500,000 distinct CDR3 sequences listed, more than 15% were seen once. The sequencing input was blood. Receptors were obtained from a woman aged 30 to 39 with Graves' ophthalmopathy.

The rearrangement links TRBV29-1 to TRBJ1-6, with D perhaps matching TRBD1 (6 bases). The CDR3 is made up of 14 amino acids. Trimming shortened V by 6 bases and J by 6 bases, and 15 bases separated the two germline ends. Germline V CDR1 and CDR2: SQVTM, ANQGSEA. The CDR3 DNA reads TGCAGCGTGGGTGACGGGGGGCTTAATTCACCCCTCCACTTT. Translated: CSVGDGGLNSPLHF.

This clonotype was detected only a few times. V gene TRBV6-5 combines with J gene TRBJ1-6; 8 nucleotides line up with TRBD1. The J segment lost 6 bases and the V segment lost 2 bases, leaving 3 bases of the junction unmatched. Germline V gene sequence: CDR1 MNHEY, CDR2 SVGAGI. The CDR3 sequence is 15 residues long. The CDR3 nucleotides are TGTGCCAGCAGTTACCTGACAGGGGCTAATTCACCCCTCCACTTT. It specifies CASSYLTGANSPLHF.

This clonotype appeared a few times. V and J are TRBV29-1 and TRBJ2-7; 9 bases fit TRBD2. V gave up 4 bases and J gave up 4 bases; unmatched junction bases: 5. The CDR3 is made up of 13 amino acids. Germline V lookup: CDR1 SQVTM, CDR2 ANQGSEA. CDR3 amino acids: CSVGRGGRYEQYF. CDR3 sequence (DNA): TGCAGCGTTGGGCGGGGGGGCAGGTACGAGCAGTACTTC.

The genes are TRBV4-2 and TRBJ2-1; a possible D gene is TRBD2 (6 bases). Germline V gene data show CDR1 as LGHNA and CDR2 as YNFKEQ. Trimming cost V 0 bases and J 10 bases, with 19 bases left between them. The CDR3 sequence is 16 residues long. The CDR3 nucleotides read TGTGCCAGCAGCCAAGAGATGAGGAGGGCCGGGGCAGAGCAGTTCTTC. Protein: CASSQEMRRAGAEQFF.

This clonotype was seen repeatedly, ten times or more. V gene TRBV5-1 combines with J gene TRBJ1-5; 8 bases align to TRBD1. V was pared by 4 bases and J by 4 bases, with 4 bases of the junction left unmatched. CDR1 SGHRS and CDR2 YFSETQ come from the germline V gene. The CDR3 is 14 amino acids. The CDR3 DNA is TGCGCCAGCAGCGAAACAGGGGGGAATCAGCCCCAGCATTTT. It translates to CASSETGGNQPQHF.

This clonotype was picked up a small number of times. A much larger clone differs by one base, so this may be a read error. V is TRBV7-2 and J is TRBJ2-3, with D tentatively TRBD2 (6 bases). CDR1 SGHTA and CDR2 FQGNSA come from the germline V gene. The V and J ends lost 6 bases and 4 bases respectively, with 17 bases between them. The CDR3 is 15 amino acids. This CDR3 is CASSRTGGIPDTQYF. CDR3 bases: TGTGCCAGCAGTAGGACTGGCGGGATCCCAGATACGCAGTATTTT.

This clonotype was seen at least ten times. The chain uses TRBV7-3 and TRBJ2-3; TRBD1 aligns across 7 bases. V lost 4 bases, J lost 4 bases, and 11 bases stayed unmatched. Germline V gives CDR1 SGHTA, CDR2 FQGTGA. This CDR3 has 16 amino acids. The CDR3 reads CASSSNPRTGPDTQYF. In DNA, the CDR3 is TGTGCCAGCAGCTCCAACCCTAGGACAGGACCAGATACGCAGTATTTT.

This clonotype showed up many times. CDR3 sequence (DNA): TGTGCCTGGGACTTAATGAACACCGGGGAGCTGTTTTTT. This sequence encodes CAWDLMNTGELFF. The rearrangement links TRBV30 to TRBJ2-2; D call uncertain. CDR1 GTSNPN and CDR2 SVGIG come from the germline V gene (reference sequence). V dropped 5 bases and J dropped 1 base, with 8 bases sitting between them. The CDR3 has 13 amino acids. The whole variable domain, remainder taken from reference TRBV30 and TRBJ2-2, is SQTIHQWPATLVQPVGSPLSLECTVEGTSNPNLYWYRQAAGRGLQLLFYSVGIGQISSEVPQNLSASRPQDRQFILSSKKLLLSDSGFYLCAWDLMNTGELFFGEGSRLTVL.

CDR3 in amino acids: CASSLDSGSPSSYEQYF. For the CDR3, the DNA is TGTGCCAGCAGCTTAGATTCGGGCTCCCCGAGCTCCTACGAGCAGTACTTC. J is TRBJ2-7 and V is TRBV7-9; D is unclear. Germline CDR1 reads SEHNR; CDR2 reads FQNEAQ (reference sequence). This CDR3 has 17 amino acids. Trimming removed 1 base at V and 0 bases at J, with 16 bases between.

This chain connects TRBV12-3 or TRBV12-4 to TRBJ2-2; weak D call: TRBD2 (5 bases). V was clipped by 6 bases and J by 3 bases, with 8 bases between them. CDR3 size: 13 residues. CDR3 protein: CASRDLHTGELFF. For the CDR3, the DNA is TGTGCCAGCAGGGACTTACACACCGGGGAGCTGTTTTTT.

This clonotype was picked up many times. The chain is built from TRBV7-2 and TRBJ2-3; 7 bases align to TRBD2. The CDR3 is made up of 13 amino acids. V gave up 3 bases and J gave up 6 bases; unmatched junction bases: 3. Looked up from germline, CDR1 is SGHTA and CDR2 is FQGNSA. In nucleotides, the CDR3 is TGTGCCAGCAGCTTTGGGGGGGAGGATACGCAGTATTTT. Protein product: CASSFGGEDTQYF.

The rearrangement uses TRBV12-3 or TRBV12-4 and TRBJ1-4; no definite D call. CDR3 length: 13 residues. V was pared by 3 bases and J by 8 bases, with 10 bases between. The chain's CDR3 is CASSFGVEEKLFF. The DNA of the CDR3 is TGTGCCAGCAGTTTCGGGGTTGAGGAAAAACTGTTTTTT.

Concerning this clonotype itself: A read error is possible here, since a much larger clone lies one base away. The chain links TRBV6-1 to TRBJ2-3; D remains unclear. The CDR3 runs to 14 residues. Germline CDR1 MNHNS, CDR2 SASEGT. The ends were cut back, 5 bases at V and 3 bases at J, with 12 bases in the middle. DNA for the CDR3: TGTGCCAGCAGTCTCTTATTGGGAACAGATACGCAGTATTTT. Its protein is CASSLLLGTDTQYF.

The genes are TRBV7-9 and TRBJ1-5; no firm D call. This CDR3 is built from 13 residues. Germline V gene sequence: CDR1 SEHNR, CDR2 FQNEAQ (reference sequence). Trimming cost V 3 bases and J 7 bases, with 10 bases left between them. The CDR3 DNA is TGTGCCAGCAGCTTGGTTAGCGGGCAGCCCCAGCATTTT. Protein sequence: CASSLVSGQPQHF.

This clonotype came up a few times. J is TRBJ2-2 and V is TRBV9; D uncertain. The CDR3 is 12 residues long. The V and J ends lost 1 base and 7 bases respectively, with 5 bases between them. The germline CDR1 and CDR2 sequences are SGDLS and YYNGEE. The CDR3 protein is CASSVINGELFF. CDR3 nucleotide sequence: TGTGCCAGCAGCGTAATAAACGGGGAGCTGTTTTTT.

This clonotype was observed a few times. CDR3 loop: CSAREFAGELSDYEQYF. The CDR3 coding sequence is TGCAGTGCTAGAGAATTTGCGGGAGAATTATCCGACTACGAGCAGTACTTC. The chain is built from TRBV20-1 and TRBJ2-7; 7 bases are shared with TRBD2. Unmatched junction bases numbered 14, after V lost 0 bases and J lost 3 bases. CDR1 DFQATT and CDR2 SNEGSKA come from the germline V gene (reference sequence). The CDR3 spans 17 residues.

The V gene is TRBV25-1, the J gene TRBJ2-7; D gene unclear. The J call may be in error: the DNA end matches TRBJ2-1 better. Germline V CDR1 and CDR2: MGHDK, SYGVNS. This CDR3 is built from 15 residues. The CDR3 sequence is CASSEWSASSYEQFF. CDR3 DNA sequence: TGTGCCAGCAGTGAATGGTCAGCCAGCTCCTACGAGCAGTTCTTC.

The rearrangement joins TRBV7-9 to TRBJ1-6, with D hard to call. Germline values: CDR1 SEHNR, CDR2 FQNEAQ (reference sequence). V lost 1 base and J 7 bases, leaving 11 bases between the germline ends. This CDR3 comprises 15 residues. The CDR3 DNA is TGTGCCAGCAGCTTAGTGGGAGGGAAGAATTCACCCCTCCACTTT. This encodes CASSLVGGKNSPLHF.

In this sample, this clonotype turned up many times. The V gene is TRBV3-1, the J gene TRBJ2-5; D might be TRBD1 or TRBD2, each matching 6 bases. The length of the CDR3 is 16 residues. V shed 4 bases and J shed 4 bases, with 19 bases lying between them. Germline V gives CDR1 LGHDT, CDR2 YNNKEL (reference sequence). The CDR3 loop reads CASSPGVRGRLETQYF. The CDR3 DNA is TGTGCCAGCAGCCCTGGGGTCCGGGGGCGGCTAGAGACCCAGTACTTC.